This TCR beta chain emerged from a study of T cell changes during pregnancy in multiple sclerosis. The germline V gene encodes CDR1 SQVTM and CDR2 ANQGSEA. This CDR3 contains 12 residues. V lost 6 bases, J lost 2 bases, and 11 bases lay in between. Method: immunoSEQ multiplex PCR; TCRdb's copy keeps in-frame clones and lacks some. The sample has some 70,000 clones, 92% seen once. The receptor's source is a female donor in good health, enrolled as a control in a pregnancy study. The sequences come from CD8+ T cells from peripheral blood mononuclear cells, collected in the third trimester of pregnancy. The chain has TRBV29-1 and TRBJ2-7; tentative D call: TRBD1 (6 bases). The CDR3 sequence: CSVRTVAYEQYF. CDR3 nucleotides: TGCAGCGTCCGGACAGTTGCCTACGAGCAGTACTTC.